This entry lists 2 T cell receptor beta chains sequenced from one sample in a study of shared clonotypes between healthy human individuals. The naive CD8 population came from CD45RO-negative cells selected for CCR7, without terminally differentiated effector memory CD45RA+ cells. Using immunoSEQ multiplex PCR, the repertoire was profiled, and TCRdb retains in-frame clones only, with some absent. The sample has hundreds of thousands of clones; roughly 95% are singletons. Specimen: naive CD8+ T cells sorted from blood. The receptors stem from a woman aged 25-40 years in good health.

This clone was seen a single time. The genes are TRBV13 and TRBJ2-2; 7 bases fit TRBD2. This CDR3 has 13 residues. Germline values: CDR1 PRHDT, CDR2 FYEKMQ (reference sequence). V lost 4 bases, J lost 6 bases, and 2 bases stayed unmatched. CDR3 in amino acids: CASSSTSPGELFF. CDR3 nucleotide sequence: TGTGCCAGCAGCTCGACTAGCCCCGGGGAGCTGTTTTTT.

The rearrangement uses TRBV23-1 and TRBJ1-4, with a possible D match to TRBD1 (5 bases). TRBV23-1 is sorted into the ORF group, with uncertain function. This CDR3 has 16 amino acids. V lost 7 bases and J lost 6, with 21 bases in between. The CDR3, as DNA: TGCGCCAGCATCCCGCCGCAACAAGGGACTGATGAAAAACTGTTTTTT. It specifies CASIPPQQGTDEKLFF.